One and the same sample provided the 6 T cell receptor beta chains below, sequenced in a study of blood T cell repertoires in COVID-19. Profiling relied on immunoSEQ multiplex PCR, and the TCRdb table lists in-frame clones only, not all of them. The top ten hold over 0.2% of the sample, which has around 700,000 clones, approximately 90% seen once. Sequenced material: peripheral blood. Source of these receptors: a woman between 18 and 30 years old with acute or convalescent COVID-19.

V and J are TRBV28 and TRBJ1-2; unclear D gene. Germline V lookup: CDR1 MDHEN, CDR2 SYDVKM. This CDR3 is 13 amino acids long. V was trimmed by 5 bases and J by 7 bases, leaving 14 bases between them. The DNA for the CDR3 is TGTGCCAGCAGTGGTTCCGTCAGGCTTGGCTACACCTTC. Encoded protein: CASSGSVRLGYTF.

This rearrangement joins TRBV5-4 to TRBJ2-7; D perhaps matches TRBD1 (6 bases). Germline V gene lookup returns CDR1 SGHNT and CDR2 YYREEE (reference sequence). V was trimmed by 0 bases and J by 5 bases, leaving 6 bases between them. This CDR3 spans 12 amino acids. The CDR3, as DNA: TGTGCCAGCAGCTTGGGACAGGACGAGCAGTACTTC. This gives the protein CASSLGQDEQYF.

The chain is built from TRBV3-1 (or the pseudogene TRBV3-2) and TRBJ2-3; 11 bases match TRBD2. The trim removed 3 bases at V and 4 bases at J, leaving 3 bases unmatched. This CDR3 has 15 amino acids. Germline V gene sequence: CDR1 LGHDT, CDR2 YNNKEL (reference sequence). CDR3 loop: CASSQLAGGPDTQYF. In nucleotides, the CDR3 is TGTGCCAGCAGCCAGTTAGCGGGGGGGCCAGATACGCAGTATTTT.

V and J are TRBV30 and TRBJ2-2; 8 bases line up with TRBD1. V was pared by 2 bases and J by 2 bases, with 10 bases of the junction left unmatched. The CDR3 is 17 amino acids. From germline, CDR1 is GTSNPN and CDR2 SVGIG (reference sequence). The CDR3 DNA is TGTGCCTGGAGTATCCAGGGGGCGGCTCCTAACACCGGGGAGCTGTTTTTT. It translates to CAWSIQGAAPNTGELFF.

The J gene is TRBJ1-1, the V gene TRBV5-1, with D hard to call. In germline, CDR1 is SGHRS, CDR2 YFSETQ. CDR3 length: 16 amino acids. V dropped 1 base and J dropped 0 bases, with 13 bases sitting between them. The CDR3 region is CASSLRSGIMNTEAFF. CDR3 DNA sequence: TGCGCCAGCAGCTTGAGGTCAGGTATTATGAACACTGAAGCTTTCTTT.

The chain has TRBV27 and TRBJ1-4; TRBD1 is a possible D gene (5 bases). Germline V gene data show CDR1 as MNHEY and CDR2 as SMNVEV (reference sequence). V was clipped by 3 bases and J by 8 bases, with 13 bases between them. This CDR3 is 14 amino acids long. CDR3 nucleotide sequence: TGTGCCAGCAGTTTCGAACCGGGACTCGAAAAACTGTTTTTT. Translated, it gives CASSFEPGLEKLFF.